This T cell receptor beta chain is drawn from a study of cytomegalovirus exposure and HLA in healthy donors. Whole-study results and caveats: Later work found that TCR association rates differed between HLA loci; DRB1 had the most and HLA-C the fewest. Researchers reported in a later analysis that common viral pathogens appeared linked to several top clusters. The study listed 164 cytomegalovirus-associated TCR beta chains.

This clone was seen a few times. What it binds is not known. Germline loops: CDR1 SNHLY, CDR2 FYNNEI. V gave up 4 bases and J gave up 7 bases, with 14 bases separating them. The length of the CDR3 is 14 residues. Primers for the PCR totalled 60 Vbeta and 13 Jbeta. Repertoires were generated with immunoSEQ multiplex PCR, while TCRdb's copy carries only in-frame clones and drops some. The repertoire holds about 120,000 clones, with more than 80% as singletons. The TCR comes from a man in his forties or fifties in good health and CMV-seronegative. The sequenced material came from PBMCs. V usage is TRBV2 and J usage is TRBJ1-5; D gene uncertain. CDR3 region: CASSASIANQPQHF. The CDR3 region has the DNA TGTGCCAGCAGTGCTTCGATAGCCAACCAGCCCCAGCATTTT.